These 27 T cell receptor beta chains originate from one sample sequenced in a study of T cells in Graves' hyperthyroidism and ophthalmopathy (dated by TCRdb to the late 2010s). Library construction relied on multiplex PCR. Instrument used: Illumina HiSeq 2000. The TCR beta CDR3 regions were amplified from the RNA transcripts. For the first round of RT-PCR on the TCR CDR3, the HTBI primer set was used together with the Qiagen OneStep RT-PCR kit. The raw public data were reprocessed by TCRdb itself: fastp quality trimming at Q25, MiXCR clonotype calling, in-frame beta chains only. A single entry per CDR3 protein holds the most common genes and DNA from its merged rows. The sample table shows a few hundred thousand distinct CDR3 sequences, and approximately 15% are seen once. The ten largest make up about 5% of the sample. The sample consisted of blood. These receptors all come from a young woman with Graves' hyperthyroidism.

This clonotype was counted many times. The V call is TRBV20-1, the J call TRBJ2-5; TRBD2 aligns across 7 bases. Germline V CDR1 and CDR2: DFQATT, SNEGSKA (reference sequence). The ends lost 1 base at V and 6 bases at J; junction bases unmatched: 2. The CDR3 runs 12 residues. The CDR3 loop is CSARAGGQTQYF. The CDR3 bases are TGCAGTGCTAGAGCGGGGGGTCAGACCCAGTACTTC.

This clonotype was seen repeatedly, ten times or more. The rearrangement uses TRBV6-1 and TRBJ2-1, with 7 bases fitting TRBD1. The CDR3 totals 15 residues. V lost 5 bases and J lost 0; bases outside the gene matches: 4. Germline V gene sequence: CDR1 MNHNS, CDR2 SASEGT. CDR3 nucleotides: TGTGCCAGCAGTCGACAGGGAAGCTCCTACAATGAGCAGTTCTTC. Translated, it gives CASSRQGSSYNEQFF.

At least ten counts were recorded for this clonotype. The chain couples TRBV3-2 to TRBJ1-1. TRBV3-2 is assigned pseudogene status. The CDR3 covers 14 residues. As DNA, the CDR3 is TGTGCCAGCAGCCAGCAAGAGTTGAACACTGAAGCTTTCTTT. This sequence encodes CASSQQELNTEAFF.

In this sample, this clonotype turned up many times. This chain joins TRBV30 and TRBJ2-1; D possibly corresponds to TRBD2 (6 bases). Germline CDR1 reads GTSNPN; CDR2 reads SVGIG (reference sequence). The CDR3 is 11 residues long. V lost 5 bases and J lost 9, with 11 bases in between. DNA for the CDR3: TGTGCCTGGGCCCGGGAGACTGAGCAGTTCTTC. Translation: CAWARETEQFF. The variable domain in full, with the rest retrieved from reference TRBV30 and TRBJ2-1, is SQTIHQWPATLVQPVGSPLSLECTVEGTSNPNLYWYRQAAGRGLQLLFYSVGIGQISSEVPQNLSASRPQDRQFILSSKKLLLSDSGFYLCAWARETEQFFGPGTRLTVL.

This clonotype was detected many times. Here the CDR3 reads CASSPPRRLAGADTQYF. In DNA, the CDR3 is TGTGCCAGCAGCCCTCCGCGGCGACTAGCGGGAGCAGATACGCAGTATTTT. This rearrangement joins TRBV28 to TRBJ2-3; TRBD2 agrees at 12 bases. Germline V gene sequence: CDR1 MDHEN, CDR2 SYDVKM. V was pared by 6 bases and J by 4 bases, with 11 bases of the junction left unmatched. The CDR3 contains 17 residues.

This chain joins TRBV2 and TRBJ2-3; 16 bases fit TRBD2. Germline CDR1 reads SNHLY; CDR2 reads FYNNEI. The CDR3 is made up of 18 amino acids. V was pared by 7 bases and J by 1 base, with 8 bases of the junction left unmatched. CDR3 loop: CASTKRGLAGGGTDTQYF. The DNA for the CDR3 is TGTGCCAGCACCAAGCGGGGACTAGCGGGAGGGGGCACAGATACGCAGTATTTT.

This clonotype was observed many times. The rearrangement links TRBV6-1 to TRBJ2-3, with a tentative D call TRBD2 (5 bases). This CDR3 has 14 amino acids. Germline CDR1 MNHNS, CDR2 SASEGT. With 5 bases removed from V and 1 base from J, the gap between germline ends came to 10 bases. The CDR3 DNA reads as TGTGCCAGCAGTTATTACGGGGGCACAGATACGCAGTATTTT. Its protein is CASSYYGGTDTQYF.

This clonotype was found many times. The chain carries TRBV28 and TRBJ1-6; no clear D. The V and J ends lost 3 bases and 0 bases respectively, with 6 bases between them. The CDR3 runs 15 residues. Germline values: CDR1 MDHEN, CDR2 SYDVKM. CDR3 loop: CASSFYSSYNSPLHF. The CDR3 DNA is TGTGCCAGCAGTTTTTACAGCTCCTATAATTCACCCCTCCACTTT.

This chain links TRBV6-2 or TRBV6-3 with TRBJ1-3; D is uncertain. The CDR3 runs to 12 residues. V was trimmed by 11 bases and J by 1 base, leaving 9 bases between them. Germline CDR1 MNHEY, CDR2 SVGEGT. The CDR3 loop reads CASGESGNTIYF. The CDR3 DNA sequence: TGTGCCTCAGGAGAGTCTGGAAACACCATATATTTT.

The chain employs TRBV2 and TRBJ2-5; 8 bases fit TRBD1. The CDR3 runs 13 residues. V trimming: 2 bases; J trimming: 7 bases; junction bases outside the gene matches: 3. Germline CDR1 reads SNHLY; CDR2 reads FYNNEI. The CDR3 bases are TGTGCCAGCAGTGAACCCACAGGGGGGACCCAGTACTTC. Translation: CASSEPTGGTQYF. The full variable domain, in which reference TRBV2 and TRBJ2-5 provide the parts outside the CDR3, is EPEVTQTPSHQVTQMGQEVILRCVPISNHLYFYWYRQILGQKVEFLVSFYNNEISEKSEIFDDQFSVERPDGSNFTLKIRSTKLEDSAMYFCASSEPTGGTQYFGPGTRLLVL.

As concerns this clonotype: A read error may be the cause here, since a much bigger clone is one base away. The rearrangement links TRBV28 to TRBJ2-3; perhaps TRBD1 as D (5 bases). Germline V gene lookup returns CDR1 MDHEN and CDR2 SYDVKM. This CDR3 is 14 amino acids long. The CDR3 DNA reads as TGTGCCGGCAGTCCAACGACAGCCCCGGATACGCAGTATTTT. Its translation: CAGSPTTAPDTQYF.

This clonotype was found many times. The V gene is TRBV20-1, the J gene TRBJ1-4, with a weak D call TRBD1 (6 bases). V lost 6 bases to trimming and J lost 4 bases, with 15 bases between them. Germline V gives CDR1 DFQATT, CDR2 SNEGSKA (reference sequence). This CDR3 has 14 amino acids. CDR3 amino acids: CSAIRVQGNEKLFF. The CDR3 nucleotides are TGCAGTGCAATAAGGGTACAGGGTAATGAAAAACTGTTTTTT.

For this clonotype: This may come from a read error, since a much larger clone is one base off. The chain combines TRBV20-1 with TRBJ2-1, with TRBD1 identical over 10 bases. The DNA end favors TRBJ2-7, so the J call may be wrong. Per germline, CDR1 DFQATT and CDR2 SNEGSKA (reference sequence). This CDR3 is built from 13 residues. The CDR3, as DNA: TGCAGTGCTGCCGGGACAGGGGACAATGAGCAGTACTTC. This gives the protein CSAAGTGDNEQYF.

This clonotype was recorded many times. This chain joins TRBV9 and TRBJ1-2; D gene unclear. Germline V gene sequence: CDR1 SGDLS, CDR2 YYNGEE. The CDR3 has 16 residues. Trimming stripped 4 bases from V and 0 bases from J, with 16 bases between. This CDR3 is CASSLDVGLSNYGYTF. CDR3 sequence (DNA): TGTGCCAGCAGCCTTGACGTCGGCCTTTCTAACTATGGCTACACCTTC.

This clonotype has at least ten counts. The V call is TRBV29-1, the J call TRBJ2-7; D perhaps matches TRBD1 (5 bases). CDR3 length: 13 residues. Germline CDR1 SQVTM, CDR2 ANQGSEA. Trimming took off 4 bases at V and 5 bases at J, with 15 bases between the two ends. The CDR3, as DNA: TGCAGCGTTGGGATCCACAGGAAGGACGAGCAGTACTTC. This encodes CSVGIHRKDEQYF.

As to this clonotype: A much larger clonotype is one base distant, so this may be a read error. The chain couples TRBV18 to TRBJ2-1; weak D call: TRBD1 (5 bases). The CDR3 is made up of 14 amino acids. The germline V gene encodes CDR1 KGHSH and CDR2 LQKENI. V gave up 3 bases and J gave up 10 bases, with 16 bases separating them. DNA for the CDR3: TGTGCCAGCTCACCCGGACACTCGGAAAGGGAGCAGTTCTTC. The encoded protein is CASSPGHSEREQFF.

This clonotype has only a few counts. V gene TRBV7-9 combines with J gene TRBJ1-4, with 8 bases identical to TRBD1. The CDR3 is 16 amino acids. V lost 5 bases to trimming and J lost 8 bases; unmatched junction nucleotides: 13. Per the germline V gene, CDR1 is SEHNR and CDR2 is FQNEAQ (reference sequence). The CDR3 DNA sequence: TGTGCCAGCAGCCCGGCCCTTACAGGGGGAAGGGAAAAACTGTTTTTT. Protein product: CASSPALTGGREKLFF.

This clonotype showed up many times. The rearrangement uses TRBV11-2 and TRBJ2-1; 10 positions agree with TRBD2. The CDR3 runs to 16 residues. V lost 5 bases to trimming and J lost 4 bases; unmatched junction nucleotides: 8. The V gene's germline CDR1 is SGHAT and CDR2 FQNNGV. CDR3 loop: CASSPGAGLAYNEQFF. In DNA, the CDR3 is TGTGCCAGCAGCCCTGGGGCGGGACTAGCGTACAATGAGCAGTTCTTC. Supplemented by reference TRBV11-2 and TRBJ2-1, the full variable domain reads EAGVAQSPRYKIIEKRQSVAFWCNPISGHATLYWYQQILGQGPKLLIQFQNNGVVDDSQLPKDRFSAERLKGVDSTLKIQPAKLEDSAVYLCASSPGAGLAYNEQFFGPGTRLTVL.

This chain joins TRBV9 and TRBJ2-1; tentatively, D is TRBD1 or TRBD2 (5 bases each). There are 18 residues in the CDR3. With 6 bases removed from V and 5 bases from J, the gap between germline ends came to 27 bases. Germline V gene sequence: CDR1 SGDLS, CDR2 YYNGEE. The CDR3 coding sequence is TGTGCCAGCAACCATCCCCGGGACGACCAGTTTGGGGACAATGAGCAGTTCTTC. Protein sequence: CASNHPRDDQFGDNEQFF. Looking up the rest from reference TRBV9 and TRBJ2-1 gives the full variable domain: DSGVTQTPKHLITATGQRVTLRCSPRSGDLSVYWYQQSLDQGLQFLIQYYNGEERAKGNILERFSAQQFPDLHSELNLSSLELGDSALYFCASNHPRDDQFGDNEQFFGPGTRLTVL.

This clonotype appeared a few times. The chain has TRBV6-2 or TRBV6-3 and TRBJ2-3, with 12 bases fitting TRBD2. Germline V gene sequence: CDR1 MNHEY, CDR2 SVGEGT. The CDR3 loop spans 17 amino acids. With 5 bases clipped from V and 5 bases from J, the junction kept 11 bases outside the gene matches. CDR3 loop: CASSRTSGRNRVDTQYF. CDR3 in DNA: TGTGCCAGCAGTCGAACTAGCGGGAGGAACAGGGTAGATACGCAGTATTTT.

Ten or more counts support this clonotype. This CDR3 reads CASSQGVRDQPQHF. CDR3 sequence (DNA): TGTGCCAGCAGCCAAGGGGTCAGGGATCAGCCCCAGCATTTT. The chain couples TRBV3-1 to TRBJ1-5, with D tentatively TRBD1 (5 bases). The CDR3 consists of 14 residues. Germline lookup yields CDR1 LGHDT and CDR2 YNNKEL (reference sequence). The germline V and J ends were trimmed by 1 base and 5 bases, with 9 bases remaining between them.

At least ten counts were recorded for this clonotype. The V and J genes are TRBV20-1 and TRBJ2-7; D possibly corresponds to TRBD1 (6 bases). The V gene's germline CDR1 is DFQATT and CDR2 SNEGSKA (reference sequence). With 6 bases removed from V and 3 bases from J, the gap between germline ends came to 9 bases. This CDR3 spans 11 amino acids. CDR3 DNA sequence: TGCAGTGCCATACAGGGCTACGAGCAGTACTTC. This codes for CSAIQGYEQYF.

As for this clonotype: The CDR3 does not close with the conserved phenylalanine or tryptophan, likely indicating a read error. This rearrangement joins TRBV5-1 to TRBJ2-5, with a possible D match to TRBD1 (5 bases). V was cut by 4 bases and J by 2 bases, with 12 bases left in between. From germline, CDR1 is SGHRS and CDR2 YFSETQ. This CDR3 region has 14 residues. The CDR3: CASSPDSKQETQYS. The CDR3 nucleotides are TGCGCCAGCAGCCCAGACAGTAAACAAGAGACCCAGTACTCC.

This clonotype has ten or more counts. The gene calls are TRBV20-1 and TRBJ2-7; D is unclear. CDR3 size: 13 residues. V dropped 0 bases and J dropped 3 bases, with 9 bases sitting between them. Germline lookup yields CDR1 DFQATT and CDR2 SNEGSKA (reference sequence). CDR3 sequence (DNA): TGCAGTGCTAGAGATCCCCATCTCTACGAGCAGTACTTC. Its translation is CSARDPHLYEQYF.

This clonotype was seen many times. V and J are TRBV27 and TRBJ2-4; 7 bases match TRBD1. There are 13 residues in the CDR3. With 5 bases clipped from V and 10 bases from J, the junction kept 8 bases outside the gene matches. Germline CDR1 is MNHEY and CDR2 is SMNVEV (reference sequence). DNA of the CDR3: TGTGCCAGCAGTCCCGGGACAGTGGGAATTCAGTACTTC. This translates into CASSPGTVGIQYF.

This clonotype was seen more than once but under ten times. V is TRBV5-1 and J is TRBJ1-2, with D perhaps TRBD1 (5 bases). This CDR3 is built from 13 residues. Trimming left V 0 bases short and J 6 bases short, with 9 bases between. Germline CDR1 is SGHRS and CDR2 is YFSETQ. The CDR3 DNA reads TGCGCCAGCAGCTTGGTGGTGGGGGATGGCTACACCTTC. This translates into CASSLVVGDGYTF.

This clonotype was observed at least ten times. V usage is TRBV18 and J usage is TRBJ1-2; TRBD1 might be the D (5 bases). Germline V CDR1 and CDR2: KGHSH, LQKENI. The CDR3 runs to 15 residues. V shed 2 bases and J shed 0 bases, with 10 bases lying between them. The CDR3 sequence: CASSPDDSANYGYTF. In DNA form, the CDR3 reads TGTGCCAGCTCACCAGATGACAGCGCTAACTATGGCTACACCTTC.